The present entry profiles one TCR beta chain with its context. Its antigen is undetermined. Clones were sequenced by immunoSEQ multiplex PCR, and TCRdb holds only the in-frame ones, with some missing. The sample has approximately 2.4 million clones, approximately 94% seen once. The data were taken from a study of shared clonotypes between healthy human individuals. Study-wide points: Non-shared clonotypes had lower generation probabilities than those shared by all four donors.

Per the germline V gene, CDR1 is SGHDT and CDR2 is YYEEEE. Trimming shortened V by 0 bases and J by 2 bases, and 11 bases separated the two germline ends. The CDR3 consists of 15 residues. Material for sequencing was naive CD4+ T cells sorted from blood. Sample subset: CD45RA+ positively selected. The chain couples TRBV5-6 to TRBJ2-5, with D uncertain. This receptor was taken from a man between 18 and 35 years old in good health. The CDR3 spells CASSLGHGLQETQYF. The CDR3 DNA reads as TGTGCCAGCAGCTTGGGACACGGGCTACAAGAGACCCAGTACTTC.